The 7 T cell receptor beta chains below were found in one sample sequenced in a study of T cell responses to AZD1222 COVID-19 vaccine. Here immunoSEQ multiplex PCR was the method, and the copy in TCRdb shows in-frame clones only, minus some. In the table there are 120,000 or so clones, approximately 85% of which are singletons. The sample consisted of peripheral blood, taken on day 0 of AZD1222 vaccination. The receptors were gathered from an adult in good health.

The CDR3 DNA reads as TGTGCCAGCAGCGCCCGTTCCGGGCTCTCGAATTCACCCCTCCACTTT. Amino acids: CASSARSGLSNSPLHF. The chain joins TRBV9 to TRBJ1-6; D is uncertain. This CDR3 is 16 amino acids long. CDR1 and CDR2 from the germline V gene are SGDLS and YYNGEE. V was trimmed by 3 bases and J by 7 bases, leaving 17 bases between them.

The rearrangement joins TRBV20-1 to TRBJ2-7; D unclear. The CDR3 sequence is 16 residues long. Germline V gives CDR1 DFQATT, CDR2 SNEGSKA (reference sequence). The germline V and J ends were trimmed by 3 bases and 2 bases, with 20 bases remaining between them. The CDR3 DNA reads TGCAGTGCTAGTCCCCTTTGGGCAGGAATAACCTACGAGCAGTACTTC. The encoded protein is CSASPLWAGITYEQYF.

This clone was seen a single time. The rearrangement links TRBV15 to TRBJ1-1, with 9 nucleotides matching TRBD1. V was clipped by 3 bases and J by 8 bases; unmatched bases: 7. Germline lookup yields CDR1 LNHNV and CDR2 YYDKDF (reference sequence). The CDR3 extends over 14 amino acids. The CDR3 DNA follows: TGTGCCACCAGCAGGAGGGACAGGGAATCGGAAGCTTTCTTT. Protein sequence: CATSRRDRESEAFF.

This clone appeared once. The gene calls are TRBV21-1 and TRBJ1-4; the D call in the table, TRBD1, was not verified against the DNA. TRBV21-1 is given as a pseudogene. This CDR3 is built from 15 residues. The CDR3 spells CASSKEGQGREKLFF. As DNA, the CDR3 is TGTGCCAGCAGCAAAGAGGGCCAGGGGCGGGAAAAACTGTTTTTT.

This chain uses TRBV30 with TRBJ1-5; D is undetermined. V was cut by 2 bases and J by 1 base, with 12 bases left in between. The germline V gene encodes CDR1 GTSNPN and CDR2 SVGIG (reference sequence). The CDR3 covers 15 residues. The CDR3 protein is CAWSSWSGSNQPQHF. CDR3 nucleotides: TGTGCCTGGAGTAGCTGGAGCGGGAGCAATCAGCCCCAGCATTTT.

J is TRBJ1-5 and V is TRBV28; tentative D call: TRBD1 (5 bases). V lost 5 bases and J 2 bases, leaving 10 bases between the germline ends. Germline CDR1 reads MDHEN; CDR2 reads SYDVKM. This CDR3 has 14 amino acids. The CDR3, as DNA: TGTGCCAGCAGTCCTGGACACGGCAATCAGCCCCAGCATTTT. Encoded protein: CASSPGHGNQPQHF.

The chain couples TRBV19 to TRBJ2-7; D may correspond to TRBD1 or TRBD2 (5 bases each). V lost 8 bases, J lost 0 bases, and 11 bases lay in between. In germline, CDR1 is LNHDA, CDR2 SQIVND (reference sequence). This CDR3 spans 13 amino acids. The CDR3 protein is CASSGPNSYEQYF. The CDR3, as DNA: TGTGCCAGTTCGGGGCCAAACTCCTACGAGCAGTACTTC.